The TCR beta chain described here comes from a study of cytomegalovirus exposure and HLA in healthy donors. The CDR3 loop spans 15 amino acids. In germline, CDR1 is LNHNV, CDR2 YYDKDF (reference sequence). V lost 8 bases, J lost 6 bases, and 13 bases stayed unmatched. Clones were sequenced by immunoSEQ multiplex PCR, and TCRdb holds only the in-frame ones, with some missing. The sample consists of 190,000 or so clones, 80% to 90% of them appearing once. The receptor was isolated from a woman in her 30s in good health and CMV-seropositive. This chain links TRBV15 with TRBJ1-1; 9 nucleotides align to TRBD1. The material sequenced was PBMCs. The CDR3 reads CATGQGDRVRAEAFF. CDR3 DNA: TGTGCCACCGGCCAGGGGGACAGGGTTCGTGCTGAAGCTTTCTTT.